What follows is one TCR beta chain and its context. Trimming removed 7 bases from V and 8 bases from J; junction bases left unmatched: 8. Germline values: CDR1 MDHEN, CDR2 SYDVKM. The CDR3 is 13 amino acids. The data were obtained in a study of cytomegalovirus exposure and HLA in healthy donors. The PCR made use of 60 Vbeta and 13 Jbeta primers. Sequenced by immunoSEQ multiplex PCR; TCRdb stores in-frame clones only, minus some. The sample includes around 180,000 clones, roughly 77% seen only once; the top ten take roughly 1.4%. This rearrangement joins TRBV28 to TRBJ2-7; TRBD2 aligns across 10 bases. Sequences were obtained from PBMCs. The TCR originated in a woman in her fifties or sixties in good health and CMV-seronegative. The DNA of the CDR3 is TGTGCCAGCACTCCACTAGCGGGGTTGCAGCAGTACTTC. Residues: CASTPLAGLQQYF. The full variable domain, rest sourced from reference TRBV28 and TRBJ2-7, is DVKVTQSSRYLVKRTGEKVFLECVQDMDHENMFWYRQDPGLGLRLIYFSYDVKMKEKGDIPEGYSVSREKKERFSLILESASTNQTSMYLCASTPLAGLQQYFGPGTRLTVT.